The 19 T cell receptor beta chains in this list originate from one sample, sequenced in a study of T-cell reconstitution after alpha-beta-depleted transplantation in children. A library of TCRbeta sequences, prepared with unique molecular identifiers, was generated. Each CDR3 protein gets one entry after TCRdb re-called the PCR reads with MiXCR. There are about 540,000 distinct CDR3 sequences in the sample; 20% to 30% occur only once, and 30% to 45% lies in the top ten. Sequencing was performed on PBMCs, taken before TCRalphabeta/CD19-depleted stem cell transplant. These TCRs come from a boy in the first two years of life with Wiskott-Aldrich syndrome, due to receive a stem cell transplant.

The chain links TRBV12-3 or TRBV12-4 to TRBJ2-1; TRBD2 agrees at 11 bases. The J segment lost 4 bases and the V segment lost 5 bases, leaving 10 bases of the junction unmatched. CDR3 length equals 17 residues. CDR3 sequence (DNA): TGTGCCAGCAGTACCCCCGGGACTAGCGGTATATACAATGAGCAGTTCTTC. Translation: CASSTPGTSGIYNEQFF.

The chain carries TRBV7-9 and TRBJ2-7, with TRBD2 matching over 7 bases. The CDR3 has 14 amino acids. The V segment lost 4 bases and the J segment 5 bases; nucleotides outside the gene matches: 8. Germline V gives CDR1 SEHNR, CDR2 FQNEAQ (reference sequence). CDR3 coding DNA: TGTGCCAGCAGCTCGACCGGGACTATCAACGAGCAGTACTTC. Its translation is CASSSTGTINEQYF.

CDR3 nucleotide sequence: TGCGCCAGCAGCTTGGACAATAGGGGACTTAGGGAGACCCAGTACTTC. It codes for CASSLDNRGLRETQYF. This sequence joins TRBV5-1 and TRBJ2-5; perhaps TRBD2 as D (6 bases). The V gene's germline CDR1 is SGHRS and CDR2 YFSETQ. Trimming removed 0 bases at V and 5 bases at J, with 17 bases between. The CDR3 totals 16 residues.

The chain joins TRBV27 to TRBJ2-1, with no clear D. Germline V gives CDR1 MNHEY, CDR2 SMNVEV (reference sequence). V was trimmed by 3 bases and J by 4 bases, leaving 7 bases between them. This CDR3 has 13 residues. CDR3 DNA: TGTGCCAGCAGTTTCACCCTGTACAATGAGCAGTTCTTC. Translated: CASSFTLYNEQFF.

The V and J genes are TRBV12-3 or TRBV12-4 and TRBJ2-1; maybe TRBD2 (6 bases). Trimming removed 2 bases from V and 5 bases from J, with 13 bases in between. The CDR3 is made up of 15 amino acids. The DNA for the CDR3 is TGTGCCAGCAGTTTAAGGGCAGGAGGGGACAATGAGCAGTTCTTC. Encoded protein: CASSLRAGGDNEQFF.

The V gene is TRBV5-1, the J gene TRBJ2-3; D assignment may be TRBD1 or TRBD2 (6 bases each). The length of the CDR3 is 15 residues. Germline CDR1 is SGHRS and CDR2 is YFSETQ. Deletions cut 4 bases from V and 2 bases from J, with 14 bases between. The CDR3 DNA is TGCGCCAGCAGCGAGCCGGGGGCCCCCACAGATACGCAGTATTTT. Its translation is CASSEPGAPTDTQYF.

This clonotype came up a few times. The J gene is TRBJ2-2, the V gene TRBV5-1; 7 nucleotides agree with TRBD1. CDR1 is SGHRS and CDR2 is YFSETQ in the germline V gene. CDR3 length equals 17 residues. V gave up 3 bases and J gave up 3 bases; unmatched junction bases: 11. The CDR3 coding sequence is TGCGCCAGCAGCTCGAACTCCTTGGGACAGTACACCGGGGAGCTGTTTTTT. Its protein product is CASSSNSLGQYTGELFF.

This clonotype was found a few times. The CDR3 reads CASEPGSGDTQYF. CDR3 DNA sequence: TGTGCCAGCGAACCCGGTAGCGGAGATACGCAGTATTTT. V and J are TRBV2 and TRBJ2-3, with D possibly being TRBD2 (6 bases). The V gene's germline CDR1 is SNHLY and CDR2 FYNNEI. Trimming took 8 bases from V and 5 from J, leaving 14 bases between them. The CDR3 is made up of 13 amino acids.

Only a few counts were recorded for this clonotype. This chain joins TRBV5-1 and TRBJ2-7; D remains unclear. The germline V and J ends were trimmed by 0 bases and 5 bases, with 15 bases remaining between them. The V gene's germline CDR1 is SGHRS and CDR2 YFSETQ. The CDR3 runs 15 residues. The CDR3, as DNA: TGCGCCAGCAGCTTGGGGGTTATAAGTAGGGACGAGCAGTACTTC. Amino acid sequence: CASSLGVISRDEQYF. Supplemented by reference TRBV5-1 and TRBJ2-7, the full variable domain reads KAGVTQTPRYLIKTRGQQVTLSCSPISGHRSVSWYQQTPGQGLQFLFEYFSETQRNKGNFPGRFSGRQFSNSRSEMNVSTLELGDSALYLCASSLGVISRDEQYFGPGTRLTVT.

This chain uses TRBV18 with TRBJ2-5, with a possible D match to TRBD1 (6 bases). The CDR3 covers 14 residues. The germline V gene encodes CDR1 KGHSH and CDR2 LQKENI. With 3 bases removed from V and 4 bases from J, the gap between germline ends came to 12 bases. The CDR3 DNA reads as TGTGCCAGCTCACCCCAGGGGCGCTTAGAGACCCAGTACTTC. Amino acid sequence: CASSPQGRLETQYF.

This chain joins TRBV7-9 and TRBJ2-7; TRBD2 aligns across 11 bases. The length of the CDR3 is 15 residues. The V gene end was trimmed by 3 bases and the J gene end by 5 bases; junction bases not matched to a gene: 6. Germline lookup yields CDR1 SEHNR and CDR2 FQNEAQ (reference sequence). The CDR3 DNA reads as TGTGCCAGCAGCTTTTTTAGCGGGAGGGCTCACGAGCAGTACTTC. Amino acid sequence: CASSFFSGRAHEQYF.

The rearrangement uses TRBV2 and TRBJ1-5; D possibly corresponds to TRBD1 (5 bases). The CDR3 extends over 17 amino acids. Germline lookup yields CDR1 SNHLY and CDR2 FYNNEI. The V and J ends lost 7 bases and 3 bases respectively, with 22 bases between them. The CDR3 DNA reads as TGTGCCAGCACTCCCGAATGGCGTCGACAGTACAATCAGCCCCAGCATTTT. Its translation is CASTPEWRRQYNQPQHF.

J is TRBJ2-5 and V is TRBV20-1, with 10 bases that match TRBD1. Germline V gene sequence: CDR1 DFQATT, CDR2 SNEGSKA (reference sequence). The length of the CDR3 is 16 residues. J was trimmed by 5 bases and V by 4 bases; bases with no gene match: 13. This CDR3 reads CSANSPGQGMGETQYF. DNA for the CDR3: TGCAGTGCTAACTCACCGGGACAGGGGATGGGGGAGACCCAGTACTTC.

The chain carries TRBV28 and TRBJ2-1; 12 bases match TRBD2. Germline V CDR1 and CDR2: MDHEN, SYDVKM. The CDR3 has 14 amino acids. The junction had 2 bases not matched to a gene; V was cut back by 9 bases and J by 2 bases. The CDR3 DNA is TGTGCCAGACTAGCGGGAGGCGCCTACAATGAGCAGTTCTTC. Translated: CARLAGGAYNEQFF. The full variable domain, in which reference TRBV28 and TRBJ2-1 provide the parts outside the CDR3, is DVKVTQSSRYLVKRTGEKVFLECVQDMDHENMFWYRQDPGLGLRLIYFSYDVKMKEKGDIPEGYSVSREKKERFSLILESASTNQTSMYLCARLAGGAYNEQFFGPGTRLTVL.

This chain joins TRBV11-2 and TRBJ2-1; D is unclear. V shed 5 bases and J shed 1 base, with 9 bases lying between them. This CDR3 is built from 14 residues. The germline V gene has CDR1 SGHAT and CDR2 FQNNGV. The CDR3 DNA reads TGTGCCAGCAGCACCACAAGGTCCTACAATGAGCAGTTCTTC. It translates to CASSTTRSYNEQFF.

The V and J genes are TRBV5-1 and TRBJ2-5, with D possibly TRBD1 on 6 matching bases. The length of the CDR3 is 13 residues. The germline V gene has CDR1 SGHRS and CDR2 YFSETQ. The V end lost 4 bases, the J end lost 3 bases, and 10 bases lay between the germline ends. CDR3 DNA: TGCGCCAGCAGCCGTCGACAGGAAGAGACCCAGTACTTC. Protein sequence: CASSRRQEETQYF.

The V gene is TRBV6-2 or TRBV6-3, the J gene TRBJ2-1, with 11 positions matching TRBD2. Germline V gene sequence: CDR1 MNHEY, CDR2 SVGEGT. The CDR3 has 20 residues. V gave up 2 bases and J gave up 4 bases; unmatched junction bases: 16. CDR3 in amino acids: CASSYRIPVTTSGVYNEQFF. As DNA, the CDR3 is TGTGCCAGCAGTTACCGGATACCAGTAACGACTAGCGGGGTATACAATGAGCAGTTCTTC.

This chain connects TRBV12-3 or TRBV12-4 to TRBJ1-5; TRBD1 matches at 9 bases. V trimming: 6 bases; J trimming: 6 bases; junction bases outside the gene matches: 6. CDR3 length: 14 amino acids. The CDR3 nucleotides read TGTGCCAGCAGGGGGACAGGGTTAGGTCAGCCCCAGCATTTT. This gives the protein CASRGTGLGQPQHF.

The chain employs TRBV12-3 or TRBV12-4 and TRBJ1-6, with D possibly matching TRBD1 (6 bases). V lost 5 bases to trimming and J lost 7 bases, with 12 bases between them. The CDR3 loop spans 14 amino acids. The CDR3 DNA reads TGTGCCAGCAGTGATCAGGGGAGGAATTCACCCCTCCACTTT. Its protein product is CASSDQGRNSPLHF.